Listed below are T cell receptor beta chains from one sample, sequenced in a study of OX40 agonist ivuxolimab in advanced cancers. This table comes from immunoSEQ multiplex PCR, and its TCRdb copy is limited to in-frame clones, with some not included. The sample lists about 76,000 clones, 85% occurring once. The specimen was CD4+ or CD8+ T cells sorted from blood, collected in a trial of the OX40 agonist ivuxolimab. Source of these receptors: an adult with an advanced solid tumor such as melanoma, head and neck, liver or kidney cancer. CDR3s include the opening cysteine and the closing phenylalanine or tryptophan. D genes are given only for firm matches. Clone size is shown for a subset of rows, as once, few, many or a class of expanded clone.

v_call,clone_size,j_call,d_call,cdr3_nt,cdr3_aa
TRBV11-2,once,TRBJ2-5,-,TGTGCCAGCAGCTTAGGACCCAACGCTCCAGAGGCCGGGCGGACCCAGTACTTC,CASSLGPNAPEAGRTQYF
TRBV2,-,TRBJ2-4,-,TGTGCCAGCTCGCTAAGCGGAAACATTCAGTACTTC,CASSLSGNIQYF
TRBV5-4,-,TRBJ2-5,-,TGTGCCAGCAGGGGGACTCTCGCAGAGACCCAGTACTTC,CASRGTLAETQYF
TRBV5-5,once,TRBJ2-1,TRBD1,TGTGCCAGCAGCCCGACAGGGTTGTCCTACAATGAGCAGTTCTTC,CASSPTGLSYNEQFF
TRBV5-1,-,TRBJ1-2,-,TGCGCCAGCAGCCCAGGGTTCCGGGGTGACTATGGCTACACCTTC,CASSPGFRGDYGYTF
TRBV6-7,-,TRBJ2-7,-,TGTGCCAGCAGTTACTCAGACGACAGGAGGATCTACGAGCAGTACTTC,CASSYSDDRRIYEQYF
TRBV6-6,-,TRBJ1-2,TRBD1,TGTGCCAGCAGTGACACGACAGGGGTAGATGGCTACACCTTC,CASSDTTGVDGYTF
TRBV11-2,-,TRBJ2-7,TRBD2,TGTGCCAGCAGCGTGACTAGCGGGAGCTCCTACGAGCAGTACTTC,CASSVTSGSSYEQYF
TRBV6-5,-,TRBJ1-1,-,TGTGCCAGCAGTTACGCAGGGGTGAACACTGAAGCTTTCTTT,CASSYAGVNTEAFF
TRBV12-5,few,TRBJ1-2,TRBD1,TGTGCTAGTGGTTTGACCCGGGACAGAAATAACTATGGCTACACCTTC,CASGLTRDRNNYGYTF
TRBV10-3,-,TRBJ2-3,TRBD1,TGTGCCATCACTGACAGGGAAGAGGGGACAGATACGCAGTATTTT,CAITDREEGTDTQYF
TRBV7-6,-,TRBJ2-7,TRBD2,TGTGCCAGCAGCTTAGGGGACTACCTTGAGCAGTACTTC,CASSLGDYLEQYF
TRBV28,-,TRBJ2-3,TRBD2,TGTGCCAGCAGTTTTAGCGGGGGCCTTTATACGCAGTATTTT,CASSFSGGLYTQYF
TRBV6-5,-,TRBJ1-4,-,TGTGCCAGCAGTTACTCGAAGAGGGGAAAACTGTTTTTT,CASSYSKRGKLFF
TRBV4-2,-,TRBJ2-7,-,TGTGCCAGCAGCCAAGAACCGGTACCTCCGGAAGAGCAGTACTTC,CASSQEPVPPEEQYF
TRBV7-6,-,TRBJ2-3,-,TGTGCCAGCAGCTTAGTGACAGAAGTCACAGATACGCAGTATTTT,CASSLVTEVTDTQYF
TRBV28,-,TRBJ1-2,-,TGTGCCAGCAGTTTGGGGGGTTTCTATGGCTACACCTTC,CASSLGGFYGYTF
TRBV29-1,-,TRBJ2-1,-,TGCAGCGTTGTTTTCCCCAGGGCCTACAATGAGCAGTTCTTC,CSVVFPRAYNEQFF
TRBV6-5,-,TRBJ1-5,TRBD1,TGTGCCAGCAGCTCCGACAGGGGGGGTCAGCCCCAGCATTTT,CASSSDRGGQPQHF
TRBV5-1,-,TRBJ1-5,-,TGCGCCAGCAGGCCCGGGACAAGGAATCAGCCCCAGCATTTT,CASRPGTRNQPQHF